This T cell receptor beta chain was sequenced for a study of T cells after yellow fever vaccination. This clonotype was seen many times. The antigen is undetermined. Generation of TCR cDNA used 5'RACE template switching (which added a universal primer site and UMIs). TCRdb re-called the 5' RACE reads through MiXCR, storing one row per CDR3 protein. The data contain roughly 250,000 distinct CDR3 sequences, 13% of them singletons. CDR1 and CDR2 from the germline V gene are MNHEY and SVGEGT. The CDR3 is made up of 13 amino acids. V was pared by 8 bases and J by 8 bases, with 18 bases between. Study findings and constraints: A minor fraction of clonotypes spanned both CD4 and CD8 compartments. The secondary T-cell response peaked on day 5, not day 15, but was weaker. Reappearance after the booster was seen for most primary-vaccination clones, at 95% to 97% CD4 and around 90% CD8.

The receptor was isolated from a man aged 25-40 years who received the YFV17D yellow fever vaccine. The chain has TRBV6-2 or TRBV6-3 and TRBJ1-2, with a tentative D call TRBD1 (5 bases). The sequenced sample was CD4+ T cells sorted from PBMCs, obtained 45 days after the yellow fever booster vaccination. The CDR3 loop reads CASGRGTEQGYTF. CDR3 nucleotides: TGTGCCAGCGGTCGGGGGACTGAGCAAGGCTACACCTTC.